The clone carrying this T cell receptor (beta chain) was seen repeatedly, ten times or more. Its matching antigen is unknown. This entry is derived from a study of regulatory T cells in long-lasting Graves disease. Study observations and caveats: Persistent-disease Graves' patients showed less TCR diversity than new cases.

Germline CDR1 SGHTA, CDR2 FQGTGA. The length of the CDR3 is 13 residues. V was shortened by 1 base and J by 5 bases, with 6 bases between the two germline ends. To make TCR beta libraries, researchers used iRepertoire HTBI primers and Arm-PCR of CDR3 regions. TCRdb ran MiXCR on the multiplex PCR reads and lists one entry per CDR3 protein. This table holds more than 400,000 distinct CDR3 sequences, roughly 15% found once. Time point reported: newly diagnosed GD, antithyroid drugs for less than 3 months. Researchers made the TCR library from RNA that was extracted from PBMCs. This sample was also put to use in a study of T cells in Graves' hyperthyroidism and ophthalmopathy. This second report adds: Using the HTBI primer set, a first-round RT-PCR was run on the TCR CDR3. Blood also held most thyroid clonotypes expanded beyond 0.001.

The TCR was taken from a man aged 40-49 years with Graves disease. The input for sequencing was peripheral blood mononuclear cells (PBMCs), taken at new diagnosis, from a patient treated with antithyroid drugs. The chain carries TRBV7-3 and TRBJ2-1; D is uncertain. The CDR3 bases are TGTGCCAGCAGCTTAAGTCTAGACAATGAGCAGTTCTTC. Its protein is CASSLSLDNEQFF.